This is a list of T cell receptor beta chains from one sample in a study of vaccination and CD4 T cells after COVID-19. TCRdb reanalysed the PCR reads using MiXCR and keeps one entry per CDR3 protein. The sample shows approximately 20,000 distinct CDR3 sequences, approximately 60% of them seen only once. This sample comprised CD4+ T cells from blood, obtained after SARS-CoV-2 vaccination. The receptors were gathered from a human donor who had recovered from COVID-19. Both conserved end residues are part of each CDR3. A D gene is named only where the DNA matches it firmly. A clone size is listed for some rows: how often the clone was seen (once, few, many), or a class if it is expanded.

J gene | clone size | V gene | D gene | CDR3 DNA | CDR3 protein
TRBJ2-4 | few | TRBV7-2 | NA | TGTGCCAGCAGCTTAGAAAGTTTTCGAGGGAACATTCAGTACTTC | CASSLESFRGNIQYF
TRBJ1-2 | NA | TRBV19 | TRBD1 | TGTGCCAGTAGTATAGTGGGACAGGGCGTCGGCTACACCTTC | CASSIVGQGVGYTF
TRBJ2-5 | few | TRBV27 | NA | TGTGCCAGCAAAGGATCGGGGGGCGAGACCCAGTACTTC | CASKGSGGETQYF
TRBJ2-3 | NA | TRBV28 | NA | TGTGCCAGCAGTTTTTGGGGAAGCACAGATACGCAGTATTTT | CASSFWGSTDTQYF
TRBJ2-3 | NA | TRBV5-1 | NA | TGCGCCAGCAGCTTGGTCTTTACGTGGGGAACCCCTAGCACAGATACGCAGTATTTT | CASSLVFTWGTPSTDTQYF
TRBJ2-3 | few | TRBV15 | NA | TGTGCCACCAGCAGAGACCCCAAGGCGTCAGATACGCAGTATTTT | CATSRDPKASDTQYF
TRBJ1-1 | once | TRBV20-1 | NA | TGCAGTGCTAGAGATGGTAGCACGAACACTGAAGCTTTCTTT | CSARDGSTNTEAFF
TRBJ2-7 | NA | TRBV20-1 | TRBD2 | TGCAGTGCTAAGGGGACTAGCGGCTCCTACGAGCAGTACTTC | CSAKGTSGSYEQYF
TRBJ1-3 | NA | TRBV21-1 | NA | TGTGCCAGCAGCAAAGGGTCTGGAAACACCATATATTTT | CASSKGSGNTIYF
TRBJ1-1 | NA | TRBV27 | TRBD1 | TGTGCCAGCAGTCACCGACGAGGGGGCTGGACTGAAGCTTTCTTT | CASSHRRGGWTEAFF
TRBJ1-1 | NA | TRBV11-2 | NA | TGTGCCAGCAAGTCCCCGGGGGGGCTCACTGAAGCTTTCTTT | CASKSPGGLTEAFF
TRBJ2-3 | NA | TRBV6-5 | NA | TGTGCCAGCAGTTACGGGGGGCGAAGTACGCAGTATTTT | CASSYGGRSTQYF
TRBJ2-6 | NA | TRBV7-3 | NA | TGTGCCAGCAGCTTAGGCCTCGCTGGGGCCAACGTCCTGACTTTC | CASSLGLAGANVLTF
TRBJ2-3 | once | TRBV20-1 | TRBD2 | TGCAGTGCGACGGGGGCGCTCGGGTCTAGCGGGATAGGAGATACGCAGTATTTT | CSATGALGSSGIGDTQYF
TRBJ2-7 | NA | TRBV10-2 | NA | TGCGCCAGCAGTGAGGTTTCCCAGGCCCGCGAGCAGTACTTC | CASSEVSQAREQYF
TRBJ2-5 | NA | TRBV20-1 | NA | TGCAGTGCCCCCCTCGAACGGGAGACCCAGTACTTC | CSAPLERETQYF
TRBJ1-1 | NA | TRBV20-1 | NA | TGCAGTGCTGATACAGGATCTATTGGGAACACTGAAGCTTTCTTT | CSADTGSIGNTEAFF
TRBJ1-2 | few | TRBV10-3 | NA | TGTGCCATCAGCGACCTCGGACAGCTGAACTATGGCTACACCTTC | CAISDLGQLNYGYTF
TRBJ2-3 | few | TRBV20-1 | TRBD2 | TGCAGTGCTAGAAGGCCCAGCGGGATCGCAGATACGCAGTATTTT | CSARRPSGIADTQYF
TRBJ1-1 | NA | TRBV20-1 | NA | TGCAGTGCTAGACTCAACACTGAAGCTTTCTTT | CSARLNTEAFF
TRBJ2-7 | few | TRBV7-2 | NA | TGTGCCAGCAGCTTAGCGTTTGGCGTCTCCTACGAGCAGTACTTC | CASSLAFGVSYEQYF
TRBJ1-2 | NA | TRBV18 | NA | TGTGCCAGCTCACGAGGGGCGGCCGTCCGCTATGGCTACACCTTC | CASSRGAAVRYGYTF
TRBJ1-5 | few | TRBV6-1 | NA | TGTGCCAGCACGACTTCAGATCAGCCCCAGCATTTT | CASTTSDQPQHF
TRBJ2-2 | NA | TRBV24-1 | NA | TGTGCCACCAGTGATCTATCCAGGAGTTTGGCCGGGGAGCTGTTTTTT | CATSDLSRSLAGELFF
TRBJ2-7 | NA | TRBV20-1 | TRBD2 | TGCAGTGCTAGACTAGCGGTCTACGAGCAGTACTTC | CSARLAVYEQYF
TRBJ2-2 | NA | TRBV20-1 | TRBD2 | TGCAGTGCTAGAGCGGGCAGCGGGGGCACCGGGGAGCTGTTTTTT | CSARAGSGGTGELFF
TRBJ1-1 | NA | TRBV20-1 | NA | TGCAGTGCGACGGGACTTAGCGCTTTCTTT | CSATGLSAFF
TRBJ2-5 | NA | TRBV7-9 | TRBD1 | TGTGCCAGCAGCTTAAACACAGGGGGCGTTCAGGAGACCCAGTACTTC | CASSLNTGGVQETQYF
TRBJ1-6 | NA | TRBV5-6 | NA | TGTGCCAGCAGCTTGGGGGCAGGGGCGAAAAATTCACCCCTCCACTTT | CASSLGAGAKNSPLHF
TRBJ1-2 | NA | TRBV7-9 | NA | TGTGCCAGCAGCTTAGCGACGGCTAACTATGGCTACACCTTC | CASSLATANYGYTF
TRBJ2-2 | NA | TRBV7-8 | TRBD1 | TGTGCCAGCAGCTTAGCGCGACAGGGTCAAACCGGGGAGCTGTTTTTT | CASSLARQGQTGELFF
TRBJ2-7 | few | TRBV7-8 | NA | TGTGCCAGCAGCCCCAGTAGGGGGTTTCGCGAGCAGTACTTC | CASSPSRGFREQYF
TRBJ2-4 | NA | TRBV4-2 | NA | TGTGCCAGCAGCCGCCAACAGGGAACGTCGGCCAAAAACATTCAGTACTTC | CASSRQQGTSAKNIQYF
TRBJ2-5 | NA | TRBV20-1 | TRBD2 | TGCAGTGCTAGAGTTAGCGGGCTCCAAGAGACCCAGTACTTC | CSARVSGLQETQYF
TRBJ2-7 | NA | TRBV6-1 | TRBD1 | TGTGCCAGCAGTCGAAACCGGGACAGGGTAGCAAACGAGCAGTACTTC | CASSRNRDRVANEQYF